Here is one TCR beta chain with its context. This sample stems from a study of OX40 agonist ivuxolimab in advanced cancers. About the research overall: Three patients got partial responses; one had hepatocellular carcinoma and two had cutaneous melanoma.

CDR3 length equals 15 residues. CDR1 and CDR2 (germline): SGHRS, YFSETQ. V was clipped by 4 bases and J by 2 bases; unmatched bases: 5. Measured with immunoSEQ multiplex PCR; TCRdb has only the in-frame clones, and not every one. The sample has tens of thousands of clones, 80% to 90% seen once. Material: CD4+ or CD8+ T cells sorted from blood, obtained in a trial of the OX40 agonist ivuxolimab. This chain uses TRBV5-1 with TRBJ1-4; 7 bases agree with TRBD1. The receptor was isolated from an adult with an advanced solid tumor such as melanoma, head and neck, liver or kidney cancer. The CDR3: CASSRQTGTNEKLFF. The CDR3 bases are TGCGCCAGCAGCCGTCAGACAGGGACTAATGAAAAACTGTTTTTT. The full variable domain, with the rest looked up from reference TRBV5-1 and TRBJ1-4, is KAGVTQTPRYLIKTRGQQVTLSCSPISGHRSVSWYQQTPGQGLQFLFEYFSETQRNKGNFPGRFSGRQFSNSRSEMNVSTLELGDSALYLCASSRQTGTNEKLFFGSGTQLSVL.